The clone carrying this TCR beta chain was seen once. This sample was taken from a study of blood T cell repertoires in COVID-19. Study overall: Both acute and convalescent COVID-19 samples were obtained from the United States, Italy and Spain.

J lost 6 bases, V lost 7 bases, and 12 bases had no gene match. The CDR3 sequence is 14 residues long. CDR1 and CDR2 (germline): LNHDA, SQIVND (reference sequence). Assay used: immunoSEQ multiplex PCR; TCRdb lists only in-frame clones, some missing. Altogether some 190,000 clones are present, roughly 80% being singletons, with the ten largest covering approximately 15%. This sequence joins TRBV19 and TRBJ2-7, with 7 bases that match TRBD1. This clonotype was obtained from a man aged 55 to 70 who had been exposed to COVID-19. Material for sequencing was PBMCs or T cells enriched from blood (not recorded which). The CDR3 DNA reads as TGTGCCAGTACTACCCGGGACAGAGACGGCGAGCAGTACTTC. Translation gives CASTTRDRDGEQYF.